A selection of T cell receptor beta chains follows, all from one sample in a study of vaccination effects on CD4 cells after COVID-19. The antigens for these receptors are not known. Here immunoSEQ multiplex PCR was the method, and the copy in TCRdb shows in-frame clones only, minus some. The table shows 20,000 to 25,000 clones, with around 70% occurring only once. Sample: CD4+ T cells from PBMCs cultured without peptide, taken before COVID-19 vaccination. The receptors come from a human donor who received a COVID-19 vaccine. The CDR3 runs from the conserved cysteine through the conserved F or W. D genes are given only for firm matches. The listing skips clone size in some rows; elsewhere it reads once, few, many or a size class.

d_call | j_call | v_call | clone_size | cdr3_aa | cdr3_nt
TRBD1 | TRBJ1-1 | TRBV7-9 | NA | CASSSTDRDDTEAFF | TGTGCCAGCAGCTCAACGGACAGGGACGACACTGAAGCTTTCTTT
NA | TRBJ1-2 | TRBV20-1 | NA | CSASDTAYPGYTF | TGCAGTGCTAGTGATACAGCTTACCCCGGCTACACCTTC
NA | TRBJ1-2 | TRBV15 | few | CATSRDKLGYTF | TGTGCCACCAGCAGAGATAAGTTGGGCTACACCTTC
TRBD1 | TRBJ2-7 | TRBV29-1 | NA | CSARRGTGVNEQYF | TGCAGCGCCCGCCGGGGAACAGGGGTTAACGAGCAGTACTTC
NA | TRBJ2-1 | TRBV12-3/TRBV12-4 | NA | CASSPDRNNEQFF | TGTGCCAGCAGTCCCGACAGAAACAATGAGCAGTTCTTC
NA | TRBJ1-1 | TRBV14 | once | CASSHRQPNTEAFF | TGTGCCAGCAGCCACCGGCAGCCTAACACTGAAGCTTTCTTT
TRBD1 | TRBJ1-6 | TRBV3-1/TRBV3-2 | NA | CASAGTGRDNSPLHF | TGTGCCAGCGCCGGGACAGGGAGGGATAATTCACCCCTCCACTTT
NA | TRBJ2-7 | TRBV5-1 | few | CASSYLRGTDEQYF | TGCGCCAGCAGCTACCTTCGAGGTACCGACGAGCAGTACTTC
TRBD1 | TRBJ1-2 | TRBV18 | NA | CASSRTTGTGVDYGYTF | TGTGCCAGCTCACGGACAACTGGGACAGGGGTGGACTATGGCTACACCTTC
NA | TRBJ1-1 | TRBV6-2/TRBV6-3 | few | CASSYERGEAFF | TGTGCCAGCAGTTATGAGAGGGGTGAAGCTTTCTTT
NA | TRBJ2-1 | TRBV5-1 | once | CASSFGGVNEQFF | TGCGCCAGCAGCTTTGGAGGGGTCAATGAGCAGTTCTTC
TRBD2 | TRBJ2-4 | TRBV6-1 | once | CASSEGRGGVQYF | TGTGCCAGCAGTGAGGGGAGGGGTGGGGTTCAGTACTTC
NA | TRBJ2-7 | TRBV4-1 | medium-sized | CASSQAAESSYEQYF | TGCGCCAGCAGCCAAGCGGCAGAGAGCTCCTACGAGCAGTACTTC
NA | TRBJ2-7 | TRBV15 | NA | CATRRNTDPSYEQYF | TGTGCCACCAGAAGAAACACCGACCCCTCCTACGAGCAGTACTTC
NA | TRBJ2-3 | TRBV7-9 | once | CASSLAGETDTQYF | TGTGCCAGCAGCTTGGCAGGGGAGACAGATACGCAGTATTTT
TRBD2 | TRBJ2-7 | TRBV7-2 | once | CASSLGTRNYEQYF | TGTGCCAGCAGCTTAGGGACTAGGAACTACGAGCAGTACTTC
NA | TRBJ2-3 | TRBV7-9 | NA | CASSTGHQSTDTQYF | TGTGCCAGCAGCACTGGACACCAGAGCACAGATACGCAGTATTTT
NA | TRBJ1-4 | TRBV28 | NA | CASSLRGSNEKLFF | TGTGCCAGCAGTTTACGGGGATCCAATGAAAAACTGTTTTTT
NA | TRBJ2-7 | TRBV6-5 | few | CASSPGGGYEQYF | TGTGCCAGCAGTCCCGGTGGGGGGTACGAGCAGTACTTC
NA | TRBJ2-1 | TRBV4-2 | NA | CASSQDEQGLLGGEQFF | TGTGCCAGCAGCCAAGATGAGCAGGGGCTTCTCGGCGGTGAGCAGTTCTTC
NA | TRBJ2-1 | TRBV2 | NA | CASSDYQGYGNEQFF | TGTGCCAGCAGTGACTACCAGGGGTACGGGAATGAGCAGTTCTTC
NA | TRBJ2-3 | TRBV5-6 | NA | CASSLVTDTQYF | TGTGCCAGCAGCTTGGTCACAGATACGCAGTATTTT
NA | TRBJ2-3 | TRBV2 | NA | CASARGTDTQYF | TGTGCCAGCGCTAGGGGCACAGATACGCAGTATTTT
NA | TRBJ2-1 | TRBV6-4 | NA | CASPEEPFF | TGTGCCAGCCCTGAGGAGCCGTTCTTC
NA | TRBJ1-1 | TRBV7-9 | NA | CASTRIGGEGTEAFF | TGTGCCAGCACCAGAATAGGGGGGGAAGGAACTGAAGCTTTCTTT
NA | TRBJ2-3 | TRBV5-5 | NA | CASSWRLGGVIDTQYF | TGTGCCAGCAGCTGGCGGTTAGGGGGAGTGATAGATACGCAGTATTTT
TRBD1 | TRBJ2-7 | TRBV5-1 | NA | CASSWGLNRGHEQYF | TGCGCCAGCAGCTGGGGCCTTAACAGGGGCCACGAGCAGTACTTC
NA | TRBJ2-2 | TRBV13 | few | CASSLQGTGELFF | TGTGCCAGCAGCTTACAGGGCACCGGGGAGCTGTTTTTT
TRBD1 | TRBJ2-7 | TRBV27 | NA | CASSFTGGYEQYF | TGTGCCAGCAGTTTCACAGGGGGCTACGAGCAGTACTTC
NA | TRBJ1-5 | TRBV3-1/TRBV3-2 | NA | CASSQGAAQPQHF | TGTGCCAGCAGCCAAGGTGCGGCTCAGCCCCAGCATTTT
NA | TRBJ1-4 | TRBV30 | NA | CAWSVGGAATNEKLFF | TGTGCCTGGAGTGTGGGGGGGGCCGCAACTAATGAAAAACTGTTTTTT
NA | TRBJ2-5 | TRBV6-1 | NA | CASSESQVGQETQYF | TGTGCCAGCAGTGAATCGCAGGTGGGACAAGAGACCCAGTACTTC
TRBD1 | TRBJ1-3 | TRBV3-1/TRBV3-2 | NA | CASSQDPGQGGNTIYF | TGTGCCAGCAGCCAAGATCCCGGACAGGGTGGAAACACCATATATTTT
TRBD1 | TRBJ2-5 | TRBV5-1 | NA | CASTQGAGETQYF | TGCGCCAGCACCCAGGGGGCTGGAGAGACCCAGTACTTC
NA | TRBJ1-2 | TRBV6-5 | once | CASRRTPGLGYGYTF | TGTGCCAGCAGGCGCACCCCAGGCCTGGGCTATGGCTACACCTTC
TRBD1 | TRBJ1-4 | TRBV2 | NA | CASSEVPGQLNEKLFF | TGTGCCAGCAGTGAAGTACCGGGACAGCTTAATGAAAAACTGTTTTTT
TRBD1 | TRBJ2-7 | TRBV25-1 | NA | CASSEIPRTGSYEQYF | TGTGCCAGCAGTGAAATTCCCCGGACAGGGTCCTACGAGCAGTACTTC
NA | TRBJ1-1 | TRBV3-1/TRBV3-2 | NA | CASSPRRTGTEAFF | TGTGCCAGCAGCCCTCGCAGGACGGGCACTGAAGCTTTCTTT
NA | TRBJ1-5 | TRBV28 | NA | CASSPSVGRSNQPQHF | TGTGCCAGCAGTCCCTCGGTGGGCAGAAGCAATCAGCCCCAGCATTTT
NA | TRBJ2-5 | TRBV29-1 | NA | CSALLTQETQYF | TGCAGCGCTCTCCTCACCCAAGAGACCCAGTACTTC
NA | TRBJ1-5 | TRBV12-3/TRBV12-4 | NA | CASTYGQGPQHF | TGTGCCAGCACCTATGGCCAGGGACCCCAGCATTTT
NA | TRBJ1-2 | TRBV28 | NA | CASSFGGSLYGYTF | TGTGCCAGCAGTTTCGGGGGTTCCCTCTATGGCTACACCTTC
NA | TRBJ2-7 | TRBV5-1 | NA | CASSLDGRSYEQYF | TGCGCCAGCAGCTTAGACGGCCGCTCCTACGAGCAGTACTTC
NA | TRBJ2-3 | TRBV19 | NA | CASSSSVNTDTQYF | TGTGCCAGTAGTTCCTCGGTAAACACAGATACGCAGTATTTT
NA | TRBJ2-1 | TRBV5-1 | NA | CASSLERLSSYNEQFF | TGCGCCAGCAGCTTGGAGCGACTCAGCTCCTACAATGAGCAGTTCTTC
NA | TRBJ2-7 | TRBV5-6 | NA | CATFLVGAYEQYF | TGTGCCACCTTCCTAGTGGGGGCCTACGAGCAGTACTTC
NA | TRBJ2-1 | TRBV11-2 | NA | CASSLGIDSGQFF | TGTGCCAGCAGCTTAGGGATCGACAGCGGGCAGTTCTTC
NA | TRBJ1-1 | TRBV7-8 | few | CASSLGRMAFF | TGTGCCAGCAGCTTAGGACGTATGGCTTTCTTT
TRBD1 | TRBJ1-2 | TRBV19 | NA | CASAQTGQGTYGYTF | TGTGCCAGTGCACAAACCGGACAGGGAACCTATGGCTACACCTTC
TRBD1 | TRBJ1-6 | TRBV29-1 | NA | CSVRNGTVNSPLHF | TGCAGCGTCCGCAACGGGACAGTAAATTCACCCCTCCACTTT